Presented here are 29 T cell receptor beta chains from one specimen sequenced in a study of blood T cell repertoires in COVID-19. Produced via immunoSEQ multiplex PCR; TCRdb's table is partial and in-frame only. The table shows 270,000 or so clones, with nearly 90% occurring only once. Sequences were obtained from peripheral blood. All receptors come from a woman aged 60 to 75 with COVID-19, enrolled during active disease.

This clone was recorded a few times. The rearrangement uses TRBV4-1 and TRBJ1-2; 7 positions agree with TRBD1. The length of the CDR3 is 15 residues. Germline-derived CDR1 and CDR2 are MGHRA and YSYEKL. V shed 4 bases and J 7 bases; nucleotides not matched to a gene: 12. CDR3 nucleotides: TGCGCCAGCAGCCGACAGGGAGTTGGTTTGGGTGGCTACACCTTC. Its protein is CASSRQGVGLGGYTF.

The chain joins TRBV5-4 to TRBJ1-6, with 9 nucleotides matching TRBD1. The CDR3 contains 14 residues. The germline gives CDR1 SGHNT, CDR2 YYREEE (reference sequence). Trimming took 4 bases from V and 9 from J; bases not matched to a gene: 5. The CDR3 protein is CASSGDRVRSPLHF. The CDR3 nucleotides are TGTGCCAGCAGCGGGGACAGGGTCCGTTCACCCCTCCACTTT. The complete variable domain, with remaining parts taken from reference TRBV5-4 and TRBJ1-6, reads ETGVTQSPTHLIKTRGQQVTLRCSSQSGHNTVSWYQQALGQGPQFIFQYYREEENGRGNFPPRFSGLQFPNYSSELNVNALELDDSALYLCASSGDRVRSPLHFGNGTRLTVT.

V gene TRBV28 combines with J gene TRBJ2-7; no clear D gene. The CDR3 sequence is 13 residues long. Per the germline V gene, CDR1 is MDHEN and CDR2 is SYDVKM. Trimming removed 6 bases at V and 2 bases at J, with 11 bases between. In DNA, the CDR3 is TGTGCCAGCAGGTGGGCCTTGACCTACGAGCAGTACTTC. It is translated as CASRWALTYEQYF.

The chain is built from TRBV2 and TRBJ1-6; 8 bases agree with TRBD1. Germline CDR1 SNHLY, CDR2 FYNNEI. Trimming at V came to 6 bases and at J to 10 bases, leaving 14 bases not matched to a gene. This CDR3 has 16 amino acids. The CDR3 loop is CASRRRDRLWDSPLHF. CDR3 in DNA: TGTGCCAGCAGGCGCCGGGACAGGCTCTGGGACTCACCCCTCCACTTT.

This chain joins TRBV27 and TRBJ1-4; TRBD1 agrees at 8 bases. CDR3 length: 15 residues. From germline, CDR1 is MNHEY and CDR2 SMNVEV (reference sequence). The J segment lost 5 bases and the V segment lost 6 bases, leaving 8 bases of the junction unmatched. In DNA, the CDR3 is TGTGCCAGCAGCCTATCAGGGGGCCCGAATGAAAAACTGTTTTTT. It specifies CASSLSGGPNEKLFF.

The rearrangement uses TRBV3-1 (or the pseudogene TRBV3-2) and TRBJ2-5; D is possibly TRBD1 (6 bases). Germline-derived CDR1 and CDR2 are LGHDT and YNNKEL (reference sequence). The CDR3 consists of 16 residues. Trimming left V 1 base short and J 5 bases short, with 17 bases between. The CDR3 region is CASSQGTLTGTETQYF. CDR3 DNA sequence: TGTGCCAGCAGCCAAGGGACGCTCACAGGGACCGAGACCCAGTACTTC.

The chain recombines TRBV7-2 with TRBJ1-3; TRBD1 might be the D (5 bases). Trimming cost V 0 bases and J 3 bases, with 12 bases left between them. CDR3 length equals 16 residues. Germline CDR1 is SGHTA and CDR2 is FQGNSA. The CDR3: CASSLAGIRGGNTIYF. The CDR3 region has the DNA TGTGCCAGCAGCTTAGCGGGCATAAGGGGTGGAAACACCATATATTTT.

The CDR3 sequence: CASSDGKGGVHGYTF. The CDR3 DNA is TGTGCCAGCAGCGACGGCAAAGGGGGAGTTCATGGCTACACCTTC. V and J are TRBV7-9 and TRBJ1-2, with D maybe TRBD1 (6 bases). Trimming left V 5 bases short and J 6 bases short, with 19 bases between. Germline CDR1 SEHNR, CDR2 FQNEAQ (reference sequence). The CDR3 runs to 15 residues.

This clone has just one count. The same CDR3 arises from other DNA sequences in this sample as well. The chain has TRBV12-3 or TRBV12-4 and TRBJ1-2; possible D gene TRBD1, 6 bases. V lost 5 bases and J lost 2, with 9 bases in between. This CDR3 spans 13 amino acids. In nucleotides, the CDR3 is TGTGCCAGCAGTCTTAGGGGGAACTATGGCTACACCTTC. It specifies CASSLRGNYGYTF.

The V and J genes are TRBV12-3 or TRBV12-4 and TRBJ2-7; D may be TRBD1 (6 bases). Trimming took off 1 base at V and 9 bases at J, with 13 bases between the two ends. The CDR3 runs to 13 residues. CDR3 nucleotides: TGTGCCAGCAGTTTAGTCGGTATGGGGGCGCAGTACTTC. Translating it yields CASSLVGMGAQYF.

J is TRBJ1-4 and V is TRBV19; 11 bases are shared with TRBD1. The V segment lost 9 bases and the J segment 6 bases; nucleotides outside the gene matches: 9. The germline gives CDR1 LNHDA, CDR2 SQIVND (reference sequence). The CDR3 loop spans 15 amino acids. The CDR3 coding sequence is TGTGCCAGCAGGGACGGGGGACAGGGGGATGAAAAACTGTTTTTT. It is translated as CASRDGGQGDEKLFF.

Only a few counts were recorded for this clone. J is TRBJ1-1 and V is TRBV3-1 (or the pseudogene TRBV3-2); possible D gene TRBD1, 6 bases. CDR3 size: 16 residues. From germline, CDR1 is LGHDT and CDR2 YNNKEL (reference sequence). V was trimmed by 6 bases and J by 7 bases, leaving 24 bases between them. The CDR3 spells CASSLTGGQGPVEAFF. CDR3 DNA: TGTGCCAGCAGTCTAACGGGGGGGCAGGGGCCTGTTGAAGCTTTCTTT.

The genes are TRBV5-1 and TRBJ1-1; D unclear. V was trimmed by 0 bases and J by 2 bases, leaving 32 bases between them. The CDR3 length is 22 residues. Germline CDR1 and CDR2: SGHRS and YFSETQ. This CDR3 is CASSLAGVRLPTRGSVNTEAFF. In DNA form, the CDR3 reads TGCGCCAGCAGCTTGGCCGGCGTACGACTGCCGACCCGGGGTTCGGTAAACACTGAAGCTTTCTTT.

The chain couples TRBV2 to TRBJ2-1; D gene unclear. Germline assignment: CDR1 SNHLY and CDR2 FYNNEI. This CDR3 is 9 amino acids long. The CDR3 region has the DNA TGTGGAGGATACAATGAGCAGTTCTTC. Residues: CGGYNEQFF.

CDR3 coding DNA: TGCGCCAGCAGCCAAGATAAGGATGGGGACACCAGTTCCCCCTCGACCTGGGGCTACACCTTC. This codes for CASSQDKDGDTSSPSTWGYTF. The chain is built from TRBV4-1 and TRBJ1-2; tentatively, D is TRBD1 (6 bases). Germline-derived CDR1 and CDR2 are MGHRA and YSYEKL. The CDR3 consists of 21 residues. V was trimmed by 0 bases and J by 8 bases, leaving 34 bases between them.

This chain connects TRBV5-4 to TRBJ1-4; D may be TRBD1 (6 bases). Germline V CDR1 and CDR2: SGHNT, YYREEE (reference sequence). CDR3 size: 14 residues. V was cut by 0 bases and J by 8 bases, with 11 bases left in between. For the CDR3, the DNA is TGTGCCAGCAGCTTGGGACAGGAAGGAGAAAAACTGTTTTTT. Amino acid sequence: CASSLGQEGEKLFF.

The rearrangement uses TRBV19 and TRBJ1-5; 11 nucleotides line up with TRBD1. Germline CDR1 and CDR2: LNHDA and SQIVND (reference sequence). The CDR3 is 18 amino acids. V lost 5 bases and J lost 0; bases outside the gene matches: 9. The CDR3 coding sequence is TGTGCCAGTAGTGATACCGGGACAGGGGGATATAGCAATCAGCCCCAGCATTTT. It encodes CASSDTGTGGYSNQPQHF.

Worth noting for this clone: The same CDR3 arises from other DNA sequences in this sample as well. The chain is built from TRBV19 and TRBJ1-5, with 7 bases identical to TRBD1. This CDR3 is 12 amino acids long. Trimming removed 7 bases from V and 7 bases from J; junction bases left unmatched: 4. Germline CDR1 LNHDA, CDR2 SQIVND (reference sequence). The chain's CDR3 is CASTQGLQPQHF. The CDR3 coding sequence is TGTGCCAGTACACAGGGGTTACAGCCCCAGCATTTT.

A remark on this clone: The junction differs from germline at one of its ends, possibly a read error. This chain links TRBV6-1 with TRBJ1-1, with TRBD1 matching over 8 bases. The CDR3 is 14 residues long. Germline values: CDR1 MNHNS, CDR2 SASEGT. The CDR3 sequence is CASREGTGNTEAFF. DNA of the CDR3: TGTGCCAGCAGGGAAGGGACAGGGAACACTGAAGCTTTCTTT.

The rearrangement uses TRBV7-6 and TRBJ1-6, with TRBD1 matching 7 bases. The CDR3 totals 15 residues. V dropped 5 bases and J dropped 7; count of bases not matched to a gene: 8. Germline CDR1 SGHVS, CDR2 FNYEAQ. The CDR3 DNA is TGTGCCAGCAGCCGGCGGGACAGCGTAAATTCACCCCTCCACTTT. Protein product: CASSRRDSVNSPLHF.

The genes are TRBV9 and TRBJ2-3; D is uncertain. The CDR3 runs 17 residues. CDR1 and CDR2 from the germline V gene are SGDLS and YYNGEE. Deletions cut 0 bases from V and 6 bases from J, with 20 bases between. The CDR3 DNA is TGTGCCAGCAGCGTAGAATCCCGTACCGCGTTCACGGATACGCAGTATTTT. Its translation is CASSVESRTAFTDTQYF.

The rearrangement uses TRBV9 and TRBJ1-2; 9 bases align to TRBD1. This CDR3 region has 15 residues. Germline CDR1 is SGDLS and CDR2 is YYNGEE. Losses at the gene ends were 1 base for V and 2 bases for J; bases not matched to a gene: 3. Here the CDR3 reads CASSVWDRVNYGYTF. DNA for the CDR3: TGTGCCAGCAGCGTATGGGACAGGGTAAACTATGGCTACACCTTC. Full variable domain (rest looked up from reference TRBV9 and TRBJ1-2): DSGVTQTPKHLITATGQRVTLRCSPRSGDLSVYWYQQSLDQGLQFLIQYYNGEERAKGNILERFSAQQFPDLHSELNLSSLELGDSALYFCASSVWDRVNYGYTFGSGTRLTVV.

The chain recombines TRBV20-1 with TRBJ1-5; 9 bases are shared with TRBD1. CDR3 length equals 17 residues. The V gene end was trimmed by 5 bases and the J gene end by 5 bases; junction bases not matched to a gene: 16. Germline values: CDR1 DFQATT, CDR2 SNEGSKA (reference sequence). The CDR3 DNA follows: TGCAGTGCTTGTGGAACAGGGGGCGGATGCGTCGATCAGCCCCAGCATTTT. This codes for CSACGTGGGCVDQPQHF.

The chain is built from TRBV3-1 (or the pseudogene TRBV3-2) and TRBJ2-3; 7 positions agree with TRBD1. Germline trimming cut 6 bases from V and 4 bases from J; bases unmatched to any gene: 10. The CDR3 spans 15 residues. CDR1 is LGHDT, CDR2 YNNKEL, per germline (reference sequence). CDR3 DNA: TGTGCCAGCAGAACACAGGGGATGCTTCCAGATACGCAGTATTTT. Translated, it gives CASRTQGMLPDTQYF.

This sequence joins TRBV14 and TRBJ1-1, with 7 nucleotides matching TRBD1. The ends lost 4 bases at V and 0 bases at J; junction bases unmatched: 11. Germline CDR1 reads SGHDN; CDR2 reads FVKESK. The CDR3 totals 17 residues. The CDR3 protein is CASSPHPGGVMNTEAFF. CDR3 DNA: TGTGCCAGCAGCCCCCACCCAGGGGGAGTTATGAACACTGAAGCTTTCTTT.

The chain recombines TRBV4-3 with TRBJ1-2, with 7 bases identical to TRBD1. The germline V gene has CDR1 LGHNA and CDR2 YSLEER. The V gene end was trimmed by 0 bases and the J gene end by 4 bases; junction bases not matched to a gene: 5. The CDR3 covers 15 residues. The DNA for the CDR3 is TGCGCCAGCAGCCAAGATTTAGGGGGCGTCTATGGCTACACCTTC. It encodes CASSQDLGGVYGYTF.

V gene TRBV11-3 combines with J gene TRBJ2-1; D is unclear. The CDR3 is made up of 14 amino acids. V was trimmed by 1 base and J by 5 bases, leaving 9 bases between them. Germline CDR1 reads SGHNT; CDR2 reads YENEEA. CDR3 loop: CASSLGSPDNEQFF. The CDR3 DNA follows: TGTGCCAGCAGCTTAGGTTCGCCGGACAATGAGCAGTTCTTC. Filled out from reference TRBV11-3 and TRBJ2-1, the complete variable domain reads EAGVVQSPRYKIIEKKQPVAFWCNPISGHNTLYWYLQNLGQGPELLIRYENEEAVDDSQLPKDRFSAERLKGVDSTLKIQPAELGDSAVYLCASSLGSPDNEQFFGPGTRLTVL.

This chain joins TRBV7-2 and TRBJ2-7; D perhaps matches TRBD2 (6 bases). The CDR3 has 15 amino acids. Trimming took 4 bases from V and 2 from J, leaving 15 bases between them. The germline V gene has CDR1 SGHTA and CDR2 FQGNSA. This CDR3 reads CASSSGLRNPYEQYF. The CDR3, as DNA: TGTGCCAGCAGCTCGGGACTGCGAAATCCCTACGAGCAGTACTTC.

V and J are TRBV4-1 and TRBJ1-6; D not certain. Trimming removed 3 bases from V and 1 base from J, with 13 bases in between. In germline, CDR1 is MGHRA, CDR2 YSYEKL. This CDR3 is built from 17 residues. Here the CDR3 reads CASSQGRARSYNSPLHF. The CDR3 nucleotides are TGCGCCAGCAGCCAGGGGAGGGCGCGGTCCTATAATTCACCCCTCCACTTT.